Listed here are 29 T cell receptor beta chains from one sample, sequenced in a study of T cells after yellow fever vaccination. MiXCR, run by TCRdb on the 5' RACE reads, gives a single entry per CDR3 protein. The sample yields 500,000 to 650,000 distinct CDR3 sequences, approximately 13% seen once. Sequencing was performed on PBMCs, taken on the day of the yellow fever booster vaccination. These receptors were collected from a man younger than 40 who received the YFV17D yellow fever vaccine.

The chain employs TRBV12-3 or TRBV12-4 and TRBJ2-1, with TRBD2 matching over 8 bases. The CDR3 contains 15 residues. The ends lost 6 bases at V and 7 bases at J; junction bases unmatched: 11. CDR3 residues: CASSSLGSGANEQFF. The DNA for the CDR3 is TGTGCCAGCAGCTCCCTTGGTAGCGGGGCAAATGAGCAGTTCTTC.

The chain joins TRBV6-1 to TRBJ2-1; tentative D call: TRBD2 (6 bases). V dropped 6 bases and J dropped 6 bases, with 21 bases sitting between them. The germline CDR1 and CDR2 sequences are MNHNS and SASEGT. The CDR3 totals 16 residues. The CDR3, as DNA: TGTGCCAGCAGCCCTTACGTCGGACTAAAGCCCAATGAGCAGTTCTTC. Its protein product is CASSPYVGLKPNEQFF.

Only a few counts were recorded for this clonotype. J is TRBJ2-1 and V is TRBV7-2, with D possibly being TRBD1 or TRBD2 (6 bases each). Germline V lookup: CDR1 SGHTA, CDR2 FQGNSA. V was pared by 6 bases and J by 8 bases, with 17 bases between. The CDR3 sequence is 14 residues long. The CDR3 loop reads CASSTKGGPHEQFF. The DNA of the CDR3 is TGTGCCAGCAGTACTAAAGGGGGGCCCCATGAGCAGTTCTTC.

The chain employs TRBV4-2 and TRBJ2-7, with a weak D call TRBD1 (6 bases). The CDR3 length is 18 residues. Germline CDR1 reads LGHNA; CDR2 reads YNFKEQ. V was trimmed by 0 bases and J by 5 bases, leaving 23 bases between them. CDR3 in amino acids: CASSQESLLTGSVHEQYF. DNA of the CDR3: TGTGCCAGCAGCCAAGAATCCCTACTTACAGGGTCGGTCCACGAGCAGTACTTC.

This clonotype was counted once. This chain links TRBV20-1 with TRBJ2-3, with TRBD2 matching over 11 bases. The V gene's germline CDR1 is DFQATT and CDR2 SNEGSKA (reference sequence). This CDR3 spans 16 amino acids. V lost 6 bases and J lost 2; bases outside the gene matches: 10. CDR3 protein: CSASLLAGGPTDTQYF. For the CDR3, the DNA is TGCAGTGCCTCCCTCTTAGCGGGAGGGCCCACAGATACGCAGTATTTT.

This clonotype has a handful of counts. The rearrangement links TRBV10-3 to TRBJ2-5, with 8 positions matching TRBD2. After removal of 2 bases from V and 3 bases from J, the junction contained 8 bases not matched to a gene. Germline values: CDR1 ENHRY, CDR2 SYGVKD. CDR3 length: 16 residues. CDR3 DNA sequence: TGTGCCATCAGTGAGGGCCCAAATAGCGGGGAAGAGACCCAGTACTTC. Translating gives CAISEGPNSGEETQYF.

This clonotype was picked up a small number of times. This chain connects TRBV5-1 to TRBJ2-1; D tentatively reads TRBD1 or TRBD2 (5 bases each). The V end was cut by 4 bases, the J end by 5 bases, with 16 bases between. The CDR3 contains 15 residues. Germline lookup yields CDR1 SGHRS and CDR2 YFSETQ. CDR3 residues: CASSVQPGRNNEQFF. CDR3 DNA: TGCGCCAGCAGCGTGCAACCGGGACGGAACAATGAGCAGTTCTTC. Using reference TRBV5-1 and TRBJ2-1 for the parts outside the CDR3, the full variable domain is KAGVTQTPRYLIKTRGQQVTLSCSPISGHRSVSWYQQTPGQGLQFLFEYFSETQRNKGNFPGRFSGRQFSNSRSEMNVSTLELGDSALYLCASSVQPGRNNEQFFGPGTRLTVL.

This clonotype was counted a few times. The CDR3 DNA follows: TGTGCCAGCAGCGGGGGACTAGCGGTCTCCTACGAGCAGTACTTC. Its protein product is CASSGGLAVSYEQYF. The chain carries TRBV9 and TRBJ2-7; 11 bases are a match to TRBD2. Germline trimming cut 3 bases from V and 0 bases from J; bases unmatched to any gene: 2. Germline V gene lookup returns CDR1 SGDLS and CDR2 YYNGEE. This CDR3 has 15 amino acids.

This clonotype was counted ten times or more. The chain is built from TRBV12-3 or TRBV12-4 and TRBJ2-7; either TRBD1 or TRBD2 may supply D (5 bases each). V dropped 3 bases and J dropped 7 bases, with 16 bases sitting between them. This CDR3 contains 14 residues. DNA for the CDR3: TGTGCCAGCAGTTTGGGGACCCATGCAAGGGAGCAGTACTTC. Its translation is CASSLGTHAREQYF.

This sequence joins TRBV20-1 and TRBJ2-2; D may be TRBD2 (6 bases). V was pared by 3 bases and J by 3 bases, with 8 bases between. This CDR3 spans 13 amino acids. Germline loops: CDR1 DFQATT, CDR2 SNEGSKA (reference sequence). Here the CDR3 DNA reads TGCAGTGCTAGGGGGGAGGACACCGGGGAGCTGTTTTTT. Residues: CSARGEDTGELFF.

A word on this clonotype: An end of the junction differs from the germline gene, which may be a read error. The chain employs TRBV9 and TRBJ2-3, with a possible D match to TRBD2 (6 bases). The CDR3 has 15 residues. Per the germline V gene, CDR1 is SGDLS and CDR2 is YYNGEE. The DNA of the CDR3 is TGTGCCAGCAGCCCCCAGGGACTGAGCATAGATACGCAGTATTTT. Protein: CASSPQGLSIDTQYF.

V is TRBV20-1 and J is TRBJ1-2; TRBD1 is a possible D gene (6 bases). Per the germline V gene, CDR1 is DFQATT and CDR2 is SNEGSKA (reference sequence). The CDR3 has 18 residues. Trimming removed 0 bases at V and 3 bases at J, with 23 bases between. CDR3 residues: CSAREWGISRGSDYGYTF. The CDR3, as DNA: TGCAGTGCTAGAGAGTGGGGGATATCCAGGGGATCGGACTATGGCTACACCTTC.

This clonotype was observed a few times. The chain couples TRBV11-2 to TRBJ2-1; 8 bases are shared with TRBD1. With V trimmed by 8 bases and J by 4 bases, 10 bases remained unmatched. The CDR3 has 15 amino acids. CDR1 and CDR2 (germline): SGHAT, FQNNGV. The CDR3 loop reads CASAAGQGTYNEQFF. DNA for the CDR3: TGTGCCAGCGCCGCCGGACAGGGAACGTACAATGAGCAGTTCTTC.

This clonotype has only a few counts. The genes are TRBV4-3 and TRBJ2-7, with D perhaps given as TRBD1 or TRBD2 (5 bases each). The CDR3 extends over 16 amino acids. V was trimmed by 0 bases and J by 2 bases, leaving 14 bases between them. Germline CDR1 LGHNA, CDR2 YSLEER. The CDR3 sequence: CASSQESGTEAYEQYF. The DNA of the CDR3 is TGCGCCAGCAGCCAAGAATCTGGGACGGAAGCCTACGAGCAGTACTTC.

This chain uses TRBV30 with TRBJ1-2; D gene uncertain. V was cut by 1 base and J by 0 bases, with 9 bases left in between. This CDR3 contains 14 residues. Germline CDR1 is GTSNPN and CDR2 is SVGIG (reference sequence). CDR3 in amino acids: CAWSADGANYGYTF. DNA for the CDR3: TGTGCCTGGAGTGCCGACGGAGCTAACTATGGCTACACCTTC.

The table lists this clonotype with a few counts. This chain connects TRBV29-1 to TRBJ1-5; D is undetermined. Germline assignment: CDR1 SQVTM and CDR2 ANQGSEA. V dropped 5 bases and J dropped 3 bases, with 11 bases sitting between them. The CDR3 has 13 residues. The DNA of the CDR3 is TGCAGCGTTCAACGAGACCTCAATCAGCCCCAGCATTTT. Its translation: CSVQRDLNQPQHF.

Here the CDR3 reads CASSFPLGTQYF. CDR3 in DNA: TGTGCCAGCAGCTTCCCCCTCGGGACCCAGTACTTC. The chain has TRBV13 and TRBJ2-5; no reliable D call. CDR1 PRHDT and CDR2 FYEKMQ come from the germline V gene (reference sequence). This CDR3 is built from 12 residues. Trimming cost V 3 bases and J 7 bases, with 9 bases left between them. Looking up the rest from reference TRBV13 and TRBJ2-5 gives the full variable domain: AAGVIQSPRHLIKEKRETATLKCYPIPRHDTVYWYQQGPGQDPQFLISFYEKMQSDKGSIPDRFSAQQFSDYHSELNMSSLELGDSALYFCASSFPLGTQYFGPGTRLLVL.

The rearrangement uses TRBV29-1 and TRBJ2-3; D possibly uses TRBD1 or TRBD2 (5 bases each). The V end lost 8 bases, the J end lost 7 bases, and 16 bases lay between the germline ends. The CDR3 runs to 12 residues. In germline, CDR1 is SQVTM, CDR2 ANQGSEA. CDR3 sequence: CSLGDGRNTQYF. CDR3 in DNA: TGCAGCCTAGGGGACGGCCGAAATACGCAGTATTTT.

This rearrangement joins TRBV27 to TRBJ2-1; D gene ambiguous. V was clipped by 5 bases and J by 0 bases, with 14 bases between them. CDR3 length equals 16 residues. CDR1 and CDR2 (germline): MNHEY, SMNVEV (reference sequence). For the CDR3, the DNA is TGTGCCAGCAGTAACTTTAGCAGGAGCTCCTACAATGAGCAGTTCTTC. It encodes CASSNFSRSSYNEQFF.

This clonotype was detected only a few times. J is TRBJ1-1 and V is TRBV5-1; 12 nucleotides match TRBD1. This CDR3 is built from 14 residues. From germline, CDR1 is SGHRS and CDR2 YFSETQ. Trimming cost V 4 bases and J 10 bases; bases outside gene matches: 8. CDR3 sequence reads: CASSPRDRGLGAFF. Written as DNA, the CDR3 is TGCGCCAGCAGCCCGAGGGACAGGGGGCTTGGAGCTTTCTTT.

This clonotype was seen ten or more times. The rearrangement links TRBV7-2 to TRBJ2-1; TRBD2 agrees at 9 bases. This CDR3 is 16 amino acids long. Germline values: CDR1 SGHTA, CDR2 FQGNSA. Trimming removed 6 bases from V and 0 bases from J; junction bases left unmatched: 6. CDR3 nucleotide sequence: TGTGCCAGCAGTCCCGGACTAGCGAGCTCCTACAATGAGCAGTTCTTC. As protein: CASSPGLASSYNEQFF.

Ten or more counts support this clonotype. V is TRBV20-1 and J is TRBJ2-7; no reliable D call. The CDR3 is made up of 12 amino acids. Trimming pared 6 bases from V and 3 bases from J, leaving 12 bases between. From germline, CDR1 is DFQATT and CDR2 SNEGSKA (reference sequence). Written as DNA, the CDR3 is TGCAGTGCCCAATGGCTGAGCTACGAGCAGTACTTC. Translating it yields CSAQWLSYEQYF.

This clonotype was detected many times. V gene TRBV7-9 combines with J gene TRBJ2-7; D ambiguous. The CDR3 loop spans 13 amino acids. The germline CDR1 and CDR2 sequences are SEHNR and FQNEAQ (reference sequence). Trimming shortened V by 6 bases and J by 3 bases, and 12 bases separated the two germline ends. CDR3: CASSPDADYEQYF. The DNA for the CDR3 is TGTGCCAGCAGTCCCGACGCAGACTACGAGCAGTACTTC.

The chain has TRBV20-1 and TRBJ2-7; no clear D gene. There are 14 residues in the CDR3. Germline loops: CDR1 DFQATT, CDR2 SNEGSKA (reference sequence). Trimming took 7 bases from V and 3 from J, leaving 19 bases between them. CDR3 bases: TGCAGTGGCAAATCTCCTTTGCGATACTACGAGCAGTACTTC. Translating it yields CSGKSPLRYYEQYF.

This clonotype was counted only a few times. J is TRBJ2-7 and V is TRBV27; D is possibly TRBD2 (6 bases). There are 13 residues in the CDR3. The germline V and J ends were trimmed by 4 bases and 3 bases, with 10 bases remaining between them. CDR1 and CDR2 (germline): MNHEY, SMNVEV (reference sequence). This CDR3 reads CASSSTSNYEQYF. The CDR3 DNA is TGTGCCAGCAGTTCTACTAGCAACTACGAGCAGTACTTC.

The chain couples TRBV7-2 to TRBJ2-1; unclear D gene. With 5 bases removed from V and 10 bases from J, the gap between germline ends came to 9 bases. The CDR3 contains 11 residues. Germline CDR1 and CDR2: SGHTA and FQGNSA. This chain's CDR3 is CASSAFKEQFF. The CDR3, as DNA: TGTGCCAGCAGCGCCTTTAAAGAGCAGTTCTTC. The entire variable domain, with the rest obtained from reference TRBV7-2 and TRBJ2-1, is as follows: GAGVSQSPSNKVTEKGKDVELRCDPISGHTALYWYRQSLGQGLEFLIYFQGNSAPDKSGLPSDRFSAERTGGSVSTLTIQRTQQEDSAVYLCASSAFKEQFFGPGTRLTVL.

The table lists this clonotype with many counts. The chain uses TRBV7-9 and TRBJ2-3, with D perhaps assigned TRBD1 or TRBD2 (6 bases each). Germline assignment: CDR1 SEHNR and CDR2 FQNEAQ (reference sequence). The V gene lost 5 bases and the J gene lost 4 bases, with 10 bases spanning the gap. The CDR3 runs to 13 residues. The CDR3 sequence is CASSGGGADTQYF. As DNA, the CDR3 is TGTGCCAGCAGCGGAGGGGGAGCAGATACGCAGTATTTT.

This clonotype was counted at least ten times. The gene calls are TRBV11-2 and TRBJ2-3; TRBD2 aligns across 8 bases. In germline, CDR1 is SGHAT, CDR2 FQNNGV. With 5 bases clipped from V and 0 bases from J, the junction kept 4 bases outside the gene matches. The CDR3 extends over 15 amino acids. The CDR3 nucleotides are TGTGCCAGCAGCCTAACGGGAGGGAGCACAGATACGCAGTATTTT. Its translation is CASSLTGGSTDTQYF.

This clonotype was counted a few times. The rearrangement links TRBV20-1 to TRBJ1-1; 7 bases match TRBD1. This CDR3 spans 13 amino acids. Germline V gene data show CDR1 as DFQATT and CDR2 as SNEGSKA (reference sequence). J was trimmed by 5 bases and V by 6 bases; bases with no gene match: 9. CDR3 bases: TGCAGTGCCCTACAGGGGAGGGGGACTGAAGCTTTCTTT. This gives the protein CSALQGRGTEAFF.